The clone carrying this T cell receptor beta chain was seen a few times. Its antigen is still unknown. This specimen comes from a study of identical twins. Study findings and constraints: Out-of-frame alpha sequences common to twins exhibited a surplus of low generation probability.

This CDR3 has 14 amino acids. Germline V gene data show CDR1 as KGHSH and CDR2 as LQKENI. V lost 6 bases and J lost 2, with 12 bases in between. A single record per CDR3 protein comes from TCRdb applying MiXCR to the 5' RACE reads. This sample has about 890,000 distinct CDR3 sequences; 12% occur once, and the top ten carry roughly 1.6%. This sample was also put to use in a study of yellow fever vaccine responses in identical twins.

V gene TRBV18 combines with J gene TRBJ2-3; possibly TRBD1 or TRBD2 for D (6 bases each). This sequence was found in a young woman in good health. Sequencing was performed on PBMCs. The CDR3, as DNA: TGTGCCAGCTCTCGGGGGCAAGCCACAGATACGCAGTATTTT. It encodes CASSRGQATDTQYF.